The 13 T cell receptor beta chains listed next were all sequenced from one sample in a study of radiotherapy plus CTLA-4 blockade in lung cancer. Produced via immunoSEQ multiplex PCR; TCRdb's table is partial and in-frame only. The table shows tens of thousands of clones, with approximately 90% occurring only once. The material sequenced was peripheral blood, taken from a patient treated with radiotherapy plus ipilimumab. These receptors were obtained from a human donor with non-small cell lung cancer whose response to radiotherapy plus ipilimumab could not be evaluated.

The DNA of the CDR3 is TGCGCCAGCAGCCAGTATGCCGGGACAGGGAGTAACTATGGCTACACCTTC. It encodes CASSQYAGTGSNYGYTF. The gene calls are TRBV4-1 and TRBJ1-2; 9 positions agree with TRBD1. Germline loops: CDR1 MGHRA, CDR2 YSYEKL. CDR3 length equals 17 residues. V dropped 3 bases and J dropped 1; count of bases not matched to a gene: 9.

The chain employs TRBV7-2 and TRBJ2-7; tentative D call: TRBD2 (6 bases). Trimming left V 0 bases short and J 7 bases short, with 19 bases between. The CDR3 has 16 amino acids. CDR1 and CDR2 from the germline V gene are SGHTA and FQGNSA. The CDR3 is CASSLALMTSLLEQYF. The CDR3 nucleotides read TGTGCCAGCAGCTTAGCCCTAATGACTAGTCTGCTTGAGCAGTACTTC.

The rearrangement joins TRBV15 to TRBJ2-5, with 8 positions matching TRBD1. The CDR3 is made up of 15 amino acids. The J segment lost 3 bases and the V segment lost 0 bases, leaving 3 bases of the junction unmatched. The germline CDR1 and CDR2 sequences are LNHNV and YYDKDF (reference sequence). Here the CDR3 DNA reads TGTGCCACCAGCAGAGATCAGGGGGCTGAAGAGACCCAGTACTTC. Its protein is CATSRDQGAEETQYF.

This chain links TRBV7-2 with TRBJ2-5; 7 positions agree with TRBD2. V shed 2 bases, J shed 3 bases, and the junction held 9 bases outside the gene matches. The CDR3 runs to 16 residues. The germline V gene has CDR1 SGHTA and CDR2 FQGNSA. The CDR3 nucleotides read TGTGCCAGCAGCTTATGGCCGCCCCTAGCGGAAGAGACCCAGTACTTC. It yields the protein CASSLWPPLAEETQYF.

The V gene is TRBV7-2, the J gene TRBJ2-2; possible D gene TRBD1, 6 bases. Trimming took 3 bases from V and 6 from J, leaving 14 bases between them. There are 15 residues in the CDR3. Germline-derived CDR1 and CDR2 are SGHTA and FQGNSA. The CDR3 spells CASSFTYRDAGELFF. For the CDR3, the DNA is TGTGCCAGCAGCTTTACGTACAGGGATGCCGGGGAGCTGTTTTTT. Full variable domain (outside the CDR3, taken from reference TRBV7-2 and TRBJ2-2): GAGVSQSPSNKVTEKGKDVELRCDPISGHTALYWYRQSLGQGLEFLIYFQGNSAPDKSGLPSDRFSAERTGGSVSTLTIQRTQQEDSAVYLCASSFTYRDAGELFFGEGSRLTVL.

The chain carries TRBV2 and TRBJ2-2, with 7 bases aligning to TRBD1. Unmatched junction bases numbered 14, after V lost 3 bases and J lost 7 bases. Germline V gene data show CDR1 as SNHLY and CDR2 as FYNNEI. This CDR3 region has 17 residues. This CDR3 is CASSEPLGGASNGELFF. In nucleotides, the CDR3 is TGTGCCAGCAGTGAGCCCTTAGGGGGCGCATCAAACGGGGAGCTGTTTTTT.

The rearrangement links TRBV9 to TRBJ2-5; 8 nucleotides line up with TRBD2. CDR3 size: 16 residues. Germline CDR1 SGDLS, CDR2 YYNGEE. J lost 2 bases, V lost 0 bases, and 6 bases had no gene match. The CDR3 DNA is TGTGCCAGCAGCGTAGATCTCGCGGGGGGACAAGAGACCCAGTACTTC. This gives the protein CASSVDLAGGQETQYF.

The V gene is TRBV28, the J gene TRBJ2-5; 9 positions match TRBD2. Trimming took 3 bases from V and 10 from J; bases not matched to a gene: 15. This CDR3 spans 16 amino acids. Per the germline V gene, CDR1 is MDHEN and CDR2 is SYDVKM. The CDR3: CASSFRERSSGKRQYF. In nucleotides, the CDR3 is TGTGCCAGCAGTTTTCGGGAAAGGTCTAGCGGGAAACGCCAGTACTTC.

V is TRBV5-8 and J is TRBJ2-3; possible D gene TRBD1, 6 bases. CDR1 is SGHTS, CDR2 YDEGEE, per germline. The CDR3 runs to 15 residues. V gave up 4 bases and J gave up 8 bases, with 20 bases separating them. The CDR3 loop reads CASSRSGRGLGTQYF. In nucleotides, the CDR3 is TGTGCCAGCAGCCGATCGGGCAGGGGATTGGGTACGCAGTATTTT.

This chain joins TRBV7-8 and TRBJ1-6, with D perhaps matching TRBD1 (5 bases). V lost 3 bases to trimming and J lost 5 bases, with 11 bases between them. This CDR3 contains 15 residues. Looked up from germline, CDR1 is SGHVS and CDR2 is FQNEAQ. The chain's CDR3 is CASSLQRQNNSPLHF. The CDR3 region has the DNA TGTGCCAGCAGCTTGCAGCGACAGAATAATTCACCCCTCCACTTT.

This chain uses TRBV5-6 with TRBJ2-1, with D perhaps matching TRBD1 (6 bases). With 5 bases removed from V and 0 bases from J, the gap between germline ends came to 9 bases. Germline CDR1 reads SGHDT; CDR2 reads YYEEEE. This CDR3 region has 14 residues. Written as DNA, the CDR3 is TGTGCCAGCAGGGACAGTTTCTCCTACAATGAGCAGTTCTTC. It yields the protein CASRDSFSYNEQFF.

The V and J genes are TRBV7-2 and TRBJ2-7, with a possible D match to TRBD1 (5 bases). V was trimmed by 4 bases and J by 5 bases, leaving 12 bases between them. The CDR3 spans 13 residues. The germline V gene has CDR1 SGHTA and CDR2 FQGNSA. CDR3 sequence reads: CASSSIRGDEQYF. For the CDR3, the DNA is TGTGCCAGCAGCTCTATTAGGGGCGACGAGCAGTACTTC.

The chain carries TRBV19 and TRBJ1-4; D unclear. The CDR3 is 14 residues long. Trimming left V 6 bases short and J 3 bases short, with 11 bases between. In germline, CDR1 is LNHDA, CDR2 SQIVND (reference sequence). The CDR3 DNA sequence: TGTGCCAGTAGAAGAGGGCGGTCTAATGAAAAACTGTTTTTT. It codes for CASRRGRSNEKLFF.